The following is a TCR beta chain sequence with its context. The CDR3 sequence is 13 residues long. Germline-derived CDR1 and CDR2 are SGHVS and FQNEAQ. V lost 5 bases, J lost 6 bases, and 14 bases lay in between. The PCR made use of 60 Vbeta and 13 Jbeta primers. Assay used: immunoSEQ multiplex PCR; TCRdb lists only in-frame clones, some missing. The sample has over 110,000 clones, around 79% seen once. The data originate from a study of cytomegalovirus exposure and HLA in healthy donors. The genes are TRBV7-8 and TRBJ2-7; D may be TRBD2 (6 bases). The TCR was taken from a female donor in good health and CMV-seronegative. Specimen: PBMCs. The CDR3 loop is CASSPGGRGEQYF. In DNA form, the CDR3 reads TGTGCCAGCAGCCCTGGAGGGCGAGGCGAGCAGTACTTC.